This T cell receptor beta chain was identified in a study of blood T cell repertoires in COVID-19. The overall study: T cells, B-cell-depleted T cells, or PBMCs provided the cDNA or gDNA that served as material.

Germline V gene sequence: CDR1 LGHNA, CDR2 YNFKEQ. The CDR3 sequence is 17 residues long. Trimming took 0 bases from V and 5 from J; bases not matched to a gene: 7. Followed longitudinally, the Seattle patients had been enrolled during active infection. Under the authors' procedure: By means of reference gene primer amplification, nucleated cell counts were estimated. Here immunoSEQ multiplex PCR was the method, and the copy in TCRdb shows in-frame clones only, minus some. V, J and clone size are those of that table, while D and trimming were read from the DNA. The data show roughly 69,000 clones, under 90% seen once.

Sequenced material: peripheral blood. The chain recombines TRBV4-2 with TRBJ2-2; 9 nucleotides match TRBD2. The TCR sequence derives from a man over 45 with COVID-19, enrolled during active disease. CDR3 sequence reads: CASSQEEAGGDTGELFF. The CDR3 DNA is TGTGCCAGCAGCCAAGAGGAAGCGGGGGGAGATACCGGGGAGCTGTTTTTT.